This passage covers 8 T cell receptor beta chains from one sample sequenced in a study of Graves' ophthalmopathy and Graves' hyperthyroidism. From RNA, the CDR3 regions of TCR beta chains were amplified and sequenced. RT-PCR in the first round used HTBI primers; a second-round multiplex PCR followed. Each CDR3 protein is one row after TCRdb ran MiXCR on the multiplex PCR reads. The sample has under 350,000 distinct CDR3 sequences, roughly 16% seen once. The sample was peripheral blood. Source of these receptors: an adult man with Graves' ophthalmopathy.

This clonotype was recorded many times. A junction boundary mismatches the germline segment, possibly from a read error. V usage is TRBV20-1 and J usage is TRBJ2-7; no firm D call. This CDR3 has 14 residues. Germline V gives CDR1 DFQATT, CDR2 SNEGSKA (reference sequence). CDR3 region: CSARDDDTYYVQYF. The DNA for the CDR3 is TGCAGTGCTAGAGATGATGACACCTACTACGTGCAGTACTTC.

This clonotype was seen at least ten times. The gene calls are TRBV12-3 or TRBV12-4 and TRBJ1-3; 8 bases line up with TRBD1. The trim removed 2 bases at V and 0 bases at J, leaving 0 bases unmatched. The length of the CDR3 is 15 residues. The CDR3 region has the DNA TGTGCCAGCAGTTTAACAGGGGGCTCTGGAAACACCATATATTTT. This gives the protein CASSLTGGSGNTIYF.

This clonotype has at least ten counts. The chain employs TRBV10-3 and TRBJ1-2; TRBD1 agrees at 9 bases. CDR3 length: 13 amino acids. V lost 11 bases to trimming and J lost 4 bases; unmatched junction nucleotides: 8. CDR1 ENHRY and CDR2 SYGVKD come from the germline V gene. The chain's CDR3 is CAAVTGGGYGYTF. CDR3 DNA sequence: TGTGCCGCCGTGACAGGGGGTGGCTATGGCTACACCTTC.

The chain links TRBV6-1 to TRBJ2-7, with 9 bases lining up with TRBD2. V lost 10 bases and J lost 2; bases outside the gene matches: 9. The CDR3 totals 14 residues. The germline CDR1 and CDR2 sequences are MNHNS and SASEGT. As DNA, the CDR3 is TGTGCCAACAATAGCGGGAGCCGAACCTACGAGCAGTACTTC. Protein sequence: CANNSGSRTYEQYF.

The table lists this clonotype with many counts. V and J are TRBV5-1 and TRBJ2-7, with TRBD1 identical over 7 bases. This CDR3 has 15 residues. Germline lookup yields CDR1 SGHRS and CDR2 YFSETQ. J lost 6 bases, V lost 0 bases, and 9 bases had no gene match. Here the CDR3 reads CASSLDRQGVVEQYF. CDR3 in DNA: TGCGCCAGCAGCTTGGACCGGCAGGGGGTGGTCGAGCAGTACTTC.

This clonotype has a count of ten or more. The J gene is TRBJ1-5, the V gene TRBV30, with D hard to call. Trimming removed 0 bases from V and 7 bases from J, with 13 bases in between. The germline V gene encodes CDR1 GTSNPN and CDR2 SVGIG (reference sequence). CDR3 size: 14 residues. CDR3 protein: CAWSVGGFFQPQHF. CDR3 DNA: TGTGCCTGGAGTGTAGGAGGGTTCTTCCAGCCCCAGCATTTT.

There are many counts of this clonotype. The J gene is TRBJ2-5, the V gene TRBV20-1; D is unresolved. V lost 5 bases to trimming and J lost 1 base, with 14 bases between them. CDR1 DFQATT and CDR2 SNEGSKA come from the germline V gene (reference sequence). CDR3 length: 14 amino acids. The CDR3 bases are TGCAGTGCTGGTGTTGGAGCTGCCCAAGAGACCCAGTACTTC. It codes for CSAGVGAAQETQYF.

This clonotype came up many times. CDR3 in amino acids: CASRAQGTEAFF. The DNA for the CDR3 is TGTGCCAGCAGGGCCCAAGGCACTGAAGCTTTCTTT. The V and J genes are TRBV28 and TRBJ1-1; D is unclear. This CDR3 is built from 12 residues. V lost 6 bases to trimming and J lost 4 bases, with 9 bases between them. CDR1 and CDR2 from the germline V gene are MDHEN and SYDVKM.